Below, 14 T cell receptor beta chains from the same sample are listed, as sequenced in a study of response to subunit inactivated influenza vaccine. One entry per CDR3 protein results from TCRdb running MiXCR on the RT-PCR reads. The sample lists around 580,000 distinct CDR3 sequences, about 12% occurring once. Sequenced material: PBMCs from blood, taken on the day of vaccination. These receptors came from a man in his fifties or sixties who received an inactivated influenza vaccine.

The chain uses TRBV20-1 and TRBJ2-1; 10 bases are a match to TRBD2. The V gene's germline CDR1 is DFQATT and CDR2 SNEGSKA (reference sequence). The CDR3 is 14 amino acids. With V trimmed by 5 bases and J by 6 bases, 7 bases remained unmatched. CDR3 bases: TGCAGTGCTCGCACCGGGACTAGCGTCAATGAGCAGTTCTTC. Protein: CSARTGTSVNEQFF.

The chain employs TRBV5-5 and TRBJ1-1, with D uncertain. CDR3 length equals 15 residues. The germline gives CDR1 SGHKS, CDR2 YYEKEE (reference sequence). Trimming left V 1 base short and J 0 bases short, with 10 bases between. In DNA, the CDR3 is TGTGCCAGCAGCTTGTTGGGAACAATGAACACTGAAGCTTTCTTT. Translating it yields CASSLLGTMNTEAFF.

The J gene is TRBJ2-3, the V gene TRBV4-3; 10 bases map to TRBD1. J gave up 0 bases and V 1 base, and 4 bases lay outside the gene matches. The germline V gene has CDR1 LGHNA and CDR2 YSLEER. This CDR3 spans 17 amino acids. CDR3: CASSQGGTGDSTDTQYF. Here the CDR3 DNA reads TGCGCCAGCAGCCAAGGCGGGACAGGGGATAGCACAGATACGCAGTATTTT.

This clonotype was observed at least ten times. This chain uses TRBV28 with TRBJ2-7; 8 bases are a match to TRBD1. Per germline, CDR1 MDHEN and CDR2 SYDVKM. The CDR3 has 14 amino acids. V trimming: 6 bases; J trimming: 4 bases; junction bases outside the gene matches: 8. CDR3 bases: TGTGCCAGCAGACCGACAGGGGCAGGGTACGAGCAGTACTTC. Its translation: CASRPTGAGYEQYF.

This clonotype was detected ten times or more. The CDR3 loop is CASSPLPGSRANTGELFF. In nucleotides, the CDR3 is TGTGCCAGCAGTCCCCTCCCCGGGTCAAGAGCGAACACCGGGGAGCTGTTTTTT. The chain recombines TRBV27 with TRBJ2-2; D is undetermined. Per the germline V gene, CDR1 is MNHEY and CDR2 is SMNVEV (reference sequence). Trimming left V 5 bases short and J 0 bases short, with 19 bases between. The CDR3 contains 18 residues.

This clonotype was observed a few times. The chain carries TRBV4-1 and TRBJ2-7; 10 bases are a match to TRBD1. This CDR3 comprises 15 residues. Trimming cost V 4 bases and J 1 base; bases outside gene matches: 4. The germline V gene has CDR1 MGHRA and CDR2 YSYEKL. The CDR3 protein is CASSPGQGGSYEQYF. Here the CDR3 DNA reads TGCGCCAGCAGCCCTGGACAGGGGGGTTCCTACGAGCAGTACTTC.

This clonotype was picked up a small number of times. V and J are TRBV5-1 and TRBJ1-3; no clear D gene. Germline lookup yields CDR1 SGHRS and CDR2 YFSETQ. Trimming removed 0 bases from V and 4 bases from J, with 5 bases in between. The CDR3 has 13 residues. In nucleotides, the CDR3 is TGCGCCAGCAGCTTGGGCCACGGAAACACCATATATTTT. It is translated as CASSLGHGNTIYF.

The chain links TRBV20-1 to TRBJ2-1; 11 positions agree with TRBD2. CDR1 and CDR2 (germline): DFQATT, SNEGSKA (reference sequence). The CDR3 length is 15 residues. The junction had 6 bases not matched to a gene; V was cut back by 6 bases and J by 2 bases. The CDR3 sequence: CSAVIAGGPYNEQFF. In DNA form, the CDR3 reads TGCAGTGCCGTAATAGCGGGAGGGCCCTACAATGAGCAGTTCTTC.

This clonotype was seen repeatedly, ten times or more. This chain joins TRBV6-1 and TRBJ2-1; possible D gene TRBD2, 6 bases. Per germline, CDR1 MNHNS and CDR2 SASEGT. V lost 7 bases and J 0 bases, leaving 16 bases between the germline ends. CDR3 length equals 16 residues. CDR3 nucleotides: TGTGCCAGCAACGTAGGGACTTGGAGCTCCTACAATGAGCAGTTCTTC. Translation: CASNVGTWSSYNEQFF.

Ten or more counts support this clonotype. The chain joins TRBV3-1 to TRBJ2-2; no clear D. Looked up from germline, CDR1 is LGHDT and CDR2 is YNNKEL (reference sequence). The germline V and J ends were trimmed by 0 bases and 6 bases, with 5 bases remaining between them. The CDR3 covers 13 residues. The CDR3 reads CASSQDGAGELFF. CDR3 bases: TGTGCCAGCAGCCAAGATGGGGCCGGGGAGCTGTTTTTT.

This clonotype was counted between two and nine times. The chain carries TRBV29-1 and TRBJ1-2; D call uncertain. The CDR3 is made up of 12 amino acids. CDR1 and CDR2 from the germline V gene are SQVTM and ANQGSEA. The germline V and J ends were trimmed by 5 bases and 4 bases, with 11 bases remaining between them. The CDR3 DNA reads TGCAGCGTTTTCCTCCCTAGCTATGGCTACACCTTC. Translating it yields CSVFLPSYGYTF.

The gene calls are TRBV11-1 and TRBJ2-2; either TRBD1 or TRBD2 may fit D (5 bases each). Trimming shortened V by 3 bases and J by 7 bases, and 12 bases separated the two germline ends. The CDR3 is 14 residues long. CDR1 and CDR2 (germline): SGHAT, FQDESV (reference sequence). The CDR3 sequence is CASSLGRNLGELFF. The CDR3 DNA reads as TGTGCCAGCAGCTTGGGACGGAACCTCGGGGAGCTGTTTTTT.

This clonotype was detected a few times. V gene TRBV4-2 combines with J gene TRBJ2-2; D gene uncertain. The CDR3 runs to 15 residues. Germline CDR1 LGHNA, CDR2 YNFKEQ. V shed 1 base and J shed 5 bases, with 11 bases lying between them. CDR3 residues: CASSQGSRFTGELFF. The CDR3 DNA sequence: TGTGCCAGCAGCCAAGGATCCAGGTTTACCGGGGAGCTGTTTTTT.

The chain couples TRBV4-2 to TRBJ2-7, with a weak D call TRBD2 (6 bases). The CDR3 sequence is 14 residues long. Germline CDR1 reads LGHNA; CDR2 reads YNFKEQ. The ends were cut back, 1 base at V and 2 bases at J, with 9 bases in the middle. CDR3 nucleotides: TGTGCCAGCAGCCAAGGTCGGGGGACCTACGAGCAGTACTTC. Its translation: CASSQGRGTYEQYF.